Given below is one TCR beta chain in context. The data originate from a study of blood T cell repertoires in COVID-19. The germline V gene encodes CDR1 SGHNT and CDR2 YYREEE (reference sequence). V dropped 0 bases and J dropped 6; count of bases not matched to a gene: 5. The CDR3 has 16 residues. Original handling: For nucleated cells, counts were estimated from reference gene primer amplification. Repertoires were generated with immunoSEQ multiplex PCR, while TCRdb's copy carries only in-frame clones and drops some. The V and J calls and clone size were taken over from that table, and D and trimming were inferred from the DNA. Among about 380,000 clones listed, roughly nine tenths were seen once.

This TCR was recovered from a middle-aged man with acute or convalescent COVID-19. The sample consisted of peripheral blood. This sequence joins TRBV5-4 and TRBJ2-1, with 11 bases identical to TRBD1. The CDR3 DNA sequence: TGTGCCAGCAGCTTGGAAGGGGACAGGGGGTCCAATGAGCAGTTCTTC. This translates into CASSLEGDRGSNEQFF.